The rows below give T cell receptor beta chains drawn from one sample of a study of identical twins. Each CDR3 protein gets one entry after TCRdb re-called the 5' RACE reads with MiXCR. The table lists 240,000 or so distinct CDR3 sequences, 9.5% to 15% of them singletons. The sample also formed part of further work on yellow fever vaccine responses in identical twins.

Sequencing used memory (CD45RO+) T cells sorted from blood. Receptor source: a woman between 18 and 29 years old in good health. Each CDR3 is given with its conserved first and last residue. A D gene is named only where the DNA matches it firmly. The size entry is marked missing in some rows and otherwise reads once, few, many or a size class.

. 14 TRBJ1-2 . TRBV7-9 CASSSDYRVYGYTF TGTGCCAGCAGCTCCGATTACAGGGTCTATGGCTACACCTTC
. 13 TRBJ1-2 few TRBV12-3/TRBV12-4 CANKQGIGYGYTF TGTGCCAACAAACAGGGTATCGGCTATGGCTACACCTTC
TRBD1 15 TRBJ1-1 many TRBV10-3 CAIRSDGTGNTEAFF TGTGCCATCAGATCAGACGGGACAGGGAACACTGAAGCTTTCTTT
TRBD1 12 TRBJ2-2 many TRBV12-3/TRBV12-4 CASSKGQGQLFF TGTGCCAGCAGTAAAGGACAGGGTCAGCTGTTTTTT
TRBD2 15 TRBJ2-1 . TRBV29-1 CSVEPGLAGYNEQFF TGCAGCGTTGAACCTGGACTAGCGGGTTACAATGAGCAGTTCTTC
TRBD1 17 TRBJ2-1 . TRBV5-4 CASSLARQGARNNEQFF TGTGCCAGCAGCTTAGCCCGACAGGGGGCGAGAAACAATGAGCAGTTCTTC
TRBD1 16 TRBJ1-2 . TRBV9 CASSETPGQKSYGYTF TGTGCCAGCAGCGAGACCCCGGGACAGAAAAGCTATGGCTACACCTTC
. 13 TRBJ2-4 . TRBV12-3/TRBV12-4 CASSIRGGNIQYF TGTGCCAGCAGCATAAGGGGGGGAAACATTCAGTACTTC
. 14 TRBJ2-6 many TRBV27 CASSRSSGANVLTF TGTGCCAGCAGTAGGAGCTCTGGGGCCAACGTCCTGACTTTC
. 14 TRBJ2-7 few TRBV4-3 CASSQVPGNYEQYF TGCGCCAGCAGCCAAGTCCCGGGCAACTACGAGCAGTACTTC
. 16 TRBJ2-6 few TRBV6-4 CASSVGGASGANVLTF TGTGCCAGCAGTGTTGGTGGGGCCTCTGGGGCCAACGTCCTGACTTTC
TRBD2 14 TRBJ2-1 many TRBV12-3/TRBV12-4 CASTWTSLGNEQFF TGTGCCAGCACTTGGACTAGCCTAGGAAATGAGCAGTTCTTC
TRBD1 17 TRBJ1-2 many TRBV12-3/TRBV12-4 CASSPRTGAASGYGYTF TGTGCCAGCAGTCCCCGGACAGGGGCCGCTAGTGGCTATGGCTACACCTTC
TRBD1 18 TRBJ2-6 few TRBV5-6 CASSTPGQLTSGANVLTF TGTGCCAGCAGCACCCCGGGACAGCTGACCTCTGGGGCCAACGTCCTGACTTTC
. 15 TRBJ2-1 . TRBV5-6 CASSFRLSSYNEQFF TGTGCCAGCAGCTTCCGACTCAGCTCCTACAATGAGCAGTTCTTC
. 15 TRBJ2-5 . TRBV28 CATSFYGGLWGTQYF TGTGCCACCAGTTTCTATGGGGGTCTTTGGGGGACCCAGTACTTC
TRBD1 19 TRBJ2-2 . TRBV6-2/TRBV6-3 CASSSPRTGGAGNTGELFF TGTGCCAGCAGCTCCCCTCGGACAGGGGGCGCCGGTAACACCGGGGAGCTGTTTTTT
. 13 TRBJ1-5 . TRBV30 CAWSQDTYQPQHF TGTGCCTGGAGTCAGGACACATATCAGCCCCAGCATTTT
. 14 TRBJ2-7 . TRBV27 CASRRLTGSYEQYF TGTGCCAGCAGGCGTTTAACGGGATCCTACGAGCAGTACTTC
. 12 TRBJ1-1 few TRBV10-3 CAISQLGQEAFF TGTGCCATCAGCCAGTTGGGCCAAGAAGCTTTCTTT
. 14 TRBJ2-7 . TRBV7-2 CASSLLPGVGEQYF TGTGCCAGCAGCTTACTCCCCGGGGTGGGGGAGCAGTACTTC
. 12 TRBJ2-7 few TRBV11-2 CASSHLRSEQYF TGTGCCAGCAGCCACCTCCGGAGCGAGCAGTACTTC
TRBD1 15 TRBJ1-6 . TRBV11-1 CASSTITGEFSPLHF TGTGCCAGCAGCACCATCACAGGGGAGTTTTCACCCCTCCACTTT
TRBD1 16 TRBJ2-2 few TRBV5-1 CASSPPGQGRTGELFF TGCGCCAGCAGCCCCCCGGGACAGGGTCGCACCGGGGAGCTGTTTTTT
. 15 TRBJ2-5 . TRBV20-1 CSARDLTSYQETQYF TGCAGTGCTAGAGATTTAACGAGTTACCAAGAGACCCAGTACTTC
. 14 TRBJ2-1 many TRBV20-1 CSAPGTGHYNEQFF TGCAGTGCTCCCGGGACGGGACACTACAATGAGCAGTTCTTC
TRBD2 16 TRBJ2-7 many TRBV29-1 CSVAGTSSGGAFAQYF TGCAGCGTTGCGGGGACTTCTAGCGGGGGGGCTTTCGCGCAGTACTTC
TRBD1 15 TRBJ2-2 few TRBV20-1 CSAPKVAGGRGELFF TGCAGTGCCCCAAAGGTGGCAGGGGGACGCGGGGAGCTGTTTTTT